Below are 5 T cell receptor beta chains sequenced from a single sample in a study of T cells in Graves' hyperthyroidism and ophthalmopathy (dated by TCRdb to the late 2010s). Library construction relied on multiplex PCR. Sequenced using an Illumina HiSeq 2000. Amplification of TCR beta CDR3 regions was carried out from RNA transcripts. The TCR CDR3 was subjected to a first round of RT-PCR using the HTBI primer set and the Qiagen OneStep RT-PCR kit. TCRdb cleaned the public reads at Q25 with fastp, built clones with MiXCR and kept in-frame beta chains. Merged by CDR3 protein, the rows form single entries marked with the most common genes and DNA. The sample yields about half a million distinct CDR3 sequences; about 16% were counted once. About 31% of the sample belongs to the ten largest clones. The sample taken for sequencing was blood. The origin of the receptors is a woman aged 25 to 45 with Graves' ophthalmopathy.

A few counts support this clonotype. The V gene is TRBV4-1, the J gene TRBJ1-1; 11 bases are a match to TRBD1. Germline V gives CDR1 MGHRA, CDR2 YSYEKL. The CDR3 runs 14 residues. The ends lost 6 bases at V and 4 bases at J; junction bases unmatched: 4. CDR3 residues: CASRLDRGRTEAFF. The DNA of the CDR3 is TGCGCCAGCAGGCTGGACAGGGGGCGCACTGAAGCTTTCTTT.

The chain carries TRBV20-1 and TRBJ1-5; no definite D call. There are 14 residues in the CDR3. Trimming left V 6 bases short and J 1 base short, with 13 bases between. Germline lookup yields CDR1 DFQATT and CDR2 SNEGSKA (reference sequence). The CDR3 here is CSAVRALSNQPQHF. CDR3 nucleotides: TGCAGTGCCGTCCGGGCACTCAGCAATCAGCCCCAGCATTTT.

This rearrangement joins TRBV13 to TRBJ2-1; a possible D gene is TRBD2 (7 bases). Trimming shortened V by 3 bases and J by 10 bases, and 16 bases separated the two germline ends. This CDR3 contains 14 residues. Germline-derived CDR1 and CDR2 are PRHDT and FYEKMQ (reference sequence). The CDR3 bases are TGTGCCAGCAGCTTGAAGGGGGGGGGCGACGAGCAGTTCTTC. Its translation is CASSLKGGGDEQFF.

The sample holds one count of this clonotype. The J gene is TRBJ2-2, the V gene TRBV10-2; 8 nucleotides match TRBD1. The CDR3 spans 15 residues. Germline V gene lookup returns CDR1 WSHSY and CDR2 SAAADI. The V gene end was trimmed by 5 bases and the J gene end by 5 bases; junction bases not matched to a gene: 7. CDR3 sequence: CASSTTGGGTGELFF. CDR3 coding DNA: TGCGCCAGCAGTACTACAGGGGGAGGTACCGGGGAGCTGTTTTTT.

This clonotype showed up just a few times. The chain carries TRBV7-7 and TRBJ2-5; possible D gene TRBD1, 5 bases. V was pared by 1 base and J by 7 bases, with 10 bases between. The germline CDR1 and CDR2 sequences are SSHAT and FNYEAQ (reference sequence). There are 13 residues in the CDR3. The DNA for the CDR3 is TGTGCCAGCAGCTTAGACCTTCAGGGGACCCAGTACTTC. Its protein is CASSLDLQGTQYF. Looking up the rest from reference TRBV7-7 and TRBJ2-5 gives the full variable domain: GAGVSQSPRYKVTKRGQDVTLRCDPISSHATLYWYQQALGQGPEFLTYFNYEAQPDKSGLPSDRFSAERPEGSISTLTIQRTEQRDSAMYRCASSLDLQGTQYFGPGTRLLVL.